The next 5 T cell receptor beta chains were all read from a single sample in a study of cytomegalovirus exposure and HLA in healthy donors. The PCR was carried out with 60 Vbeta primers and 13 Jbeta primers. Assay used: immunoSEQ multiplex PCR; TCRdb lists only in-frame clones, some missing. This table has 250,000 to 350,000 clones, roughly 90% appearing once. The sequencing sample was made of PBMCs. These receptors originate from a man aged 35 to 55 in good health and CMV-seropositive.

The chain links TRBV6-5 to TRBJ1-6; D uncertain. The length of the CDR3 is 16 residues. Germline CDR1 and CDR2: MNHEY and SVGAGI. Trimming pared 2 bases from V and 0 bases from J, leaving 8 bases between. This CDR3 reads CASSYAESSYNSPLHF. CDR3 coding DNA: TGTGCCAGCAGTTACGCAGAAAGCTCCTATAATTCACCCCTCCACTTT.

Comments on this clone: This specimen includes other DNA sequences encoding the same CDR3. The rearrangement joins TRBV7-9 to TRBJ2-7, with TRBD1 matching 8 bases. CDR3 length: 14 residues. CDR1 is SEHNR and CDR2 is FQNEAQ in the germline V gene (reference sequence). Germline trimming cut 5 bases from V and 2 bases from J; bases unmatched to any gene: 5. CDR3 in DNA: TGTGCCAGCAGCCCCGGACAGGGCCCCTACGAGCAGTACTTC. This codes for CASSPGQGPYEQYF.

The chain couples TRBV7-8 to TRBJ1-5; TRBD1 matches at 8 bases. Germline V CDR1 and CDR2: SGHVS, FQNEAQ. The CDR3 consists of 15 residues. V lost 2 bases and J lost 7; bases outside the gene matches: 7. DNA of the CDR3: TGTGCCAGCAGCTTACGACAGGGGCGAGGCCAGCCCCAGCATTTT. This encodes CASSLRQGRGQPQHF.

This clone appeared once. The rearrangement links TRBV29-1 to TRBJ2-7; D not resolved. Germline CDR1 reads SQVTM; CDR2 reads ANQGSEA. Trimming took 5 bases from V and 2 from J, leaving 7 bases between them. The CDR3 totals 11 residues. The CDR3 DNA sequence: TGCAGCGTTACTGGTACCTACGAGCAGTACTTC. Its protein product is CSVTGTYEQYF.

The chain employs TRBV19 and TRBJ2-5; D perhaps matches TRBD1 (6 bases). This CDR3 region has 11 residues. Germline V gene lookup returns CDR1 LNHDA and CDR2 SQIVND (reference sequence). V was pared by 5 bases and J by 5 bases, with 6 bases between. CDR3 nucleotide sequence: TGTGCCAGTAGTCAGGGGGAGACCCAGTACTTC. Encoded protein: CASSQGETQYF.